These T cell receptor beta chains were read from a single sample in a study of blood T cell repertoires in COVID-19. Assay: immunoSEQ multiplex PCR; the TCRdb copy retains only in-frame clones and omits some. This sample yields over 90,000 clones, of which 70% to 90% are seen a single time; 15% to 20% belongs to the top ten. Sample: peripheral blood. All receptors come from a human donor in a cohort sampled during active COVID-19. Both conserved end residues are part of each CDR3. A row's size may be missing; if present it is once, few, many or a size class.

cdr3_aa: CASSPRGGGTSGFRSSYNEQFF
clone_size: .
v_call: TRBV9
j_call: TRBJ2-1

cdr3_aa: CASSPGPTLSSISYEQYF
clone_size: .
v_call: TRBV7-2
j_call: TRBJ2-7

cdr3_aa: CASSPVGDEQYF
clone_size: once
v_call: TRBV5-1
j_call: TRBJ2-7

cdr3_aa: CASSSGSGQFHYEQYF
clone_size: .
v_call: TRBV5-8
j_call: TRBJ2-7

cdr3_aa: CASSIRAGEAHQETQYF
clone_size: .
v_call: TRBV18
j_call: TRBJ2-5

cdr3_aa: CATPSTGVRQPQHF
clone_size: .
v_call: TRBV24-1
j_call: TRBJ1-5

cdr3_aa: CASSFGLGEETQYF
clone_size: .
v_call: TRBV11-1
j_call: TRBJ2-5

cdr3_aa: CASSPPGSGANVLTF
clone_size: .
v_call: TRBV7-6
j_call: TRBJ2-6

cdr3_aa: CASSTSADTQYF
clone_size: .
v_call: TRBV18
j_call: TRBJ2-3

cdr3_aa: CASSLVWAEGGYTF
clone_size: once
v_call: TRBV7-8
j_call: TRBJ1-2

cdr3_aa: CASSQDIRNSGNTIYF
clone_size: .
v_call: TRBV4-1
j_call: TRBJ1-3

cdr3_aa: CASSQGTGAGNTIYF
clone_size: .
v_call: TRBV3-1/TRBV3-2
j_call: TRBJ1-3

cdr3_aa: CATRRGGTDTQYF
clone_size: .
v_call: TRBV19
j_call: TRBJ2-3

cdr3_aa: CASSLTPASSYEQYF
clone_size: .
v_call: TRBV7-3
j_call: TRBJ2-7

cdr3_aa: CASRPQGQGKHEQYF
clone_size: .
v_call: TRBV28
j_call: TRBJ2-7

cdr3_aa: CASSWAKSEQYF
clone_size: once
v_call: TRBV28
j_call: TRBJ2-7

cdr3_aa: CASSPTITGGRFNEQFF
clone_size: once
v_call: TRBV18
j_call: TRBJ2-1

cdr3_aa: CASSQDPGLARYEQYF
clone_size: few
v_call: TRBV4-1
j_call: TRBJ2-7

cdr3_aa: CASSLRFYEQYF
clone_size: few
v_call: TRBV28
j_call: TRBJ2-7

cdr3_aa: CASSEGAGKYLGEQFF
clone_size: .
v_call: TRBV25-1
j_call: TRBJ2-1

cdr3_aa: CAIMGALNTEAFF
clone_size: .
v_call: TRBV10-3
j_call: TRBJ1-1

cdr3_aa: CASSARTSGEQFF
clone_size: .
v_call: TRBV11-3
j_call: TRBJ2-1

cdr3_aa: CASGPGQGAEAFF
clone_size: .
v_call: TRBV5-1
j_call: TRBJ1-1

cdr3_aa: CASSIGSKEDGYTF
clone_size: .
v_call: TRBV5-1
j_call: TRBJ1-2

cdr3_aa: CASSLGGGNQPQHF
clone_size: .
v_call: TRBV27
j_call: TRBJ1-5

cdr3_aa: CASSFGTDTQYF
clone_size: few
v_call: TRBV5-1
j_call: TRBJ2-3

cdr3_aa: CAISAPLGQTSYEQYF
clone_size: .
v_call: TRBV10-3
j_call: TRBJ2-7

cdr3_aa: CASSFRGRNQPQHF
clone_size: .
v_call: TRBV27
j_call: TRBJ1-5

cdr3_aa: CASSHHGTSEREQFF
clone_size: .
v_call: TRBV4-1
j_call: TRBJ2-1

cdr3_aa: CASSIRNGRDTKETQYF
clone_size: .
v_call: TRBV28
j_call: TRBJ2-5

cdr3_aa: CASSGLAGGYEQYF
clone_size: .
v_call: TRBV9
j_call: TRBJ2-7

cdr3_aa: CATSRDPAPGFGTGELFF
clone_size: .
v_call: TRBV15
j_call: TRBJ2-2

cdr3_aa: CASRQDRVTEAFF
clone_size: .
v_call: TRBV6-5
j_call: TRBJ1-1

cdr3_aa: CASSYVTGDEQYF
clone_size: few
v_call: TRBV6-6
j_call: TRBJ2-7

cdr3_aa: CASSSTDRGHQPQHF
clone_size: .
v_call: TRBV6-6
j_call: TRBJ1-5

cdr3_aa: CASSLGTGNTEAFF
clone_size: .
v_call: TRBV9
j_call: TRBJ1-1

cdr3_aa: CASSLTGTNNEQFF
clone_size: few
v_call: TRBV7-3
j_call: TRBJ2-1

cdr3_aa: CASSQGRGLEQYF
clone_size: once
v_call: TRBV28
j_call: TRBJ2-7

cdr3_aa: CASSRDNSGTGRYEQYF
clone_size: .
v_call: TRBV3-1/TRBV3-2
j_call: TRBJ2-7

cdr3_aa: CASSPHGHQYGPDTQYF
clone_size: .
v_call: TRBV4-1
j_call: TRBJ2-3

cdr3_aa: CASSRANSPLHF
clone_size: .
v_call: TRBV3-1/TRBV3-2
j_call: TRBJ1-6

cdr3_aa: CASRKTGVTAWEQFF
clone_size: .
v_call: TRBV27
j_call: TRBJ2-1

cdr3_aa: CASSLTGTALEKLFF
clone_size: .
v_call: TRBV5-1
j_call: TRBJ1-4

cdr3_aa: CASSENSPYEQYF
clone_size: .
v_call: TRBV2
j_call: TRBJ2-7

cdr3_aa: CSAYGETQYF
clone_size: .
v_call: TRBV20-1
j_call: TRBJ2-5

cdr3_aa: CASSTDRGQTGLSYGYTF
clone_size: .
v_call: TRBV10-2
j_call: TRBJ1-2

cdr3_aa: CASSLGASGRVDEQFF
clone_size: once
v_call: TRBV7-9
j_call: TRBJ2-1

cdr3_aa: CASSLRGGTGEPRTQYF
clone_size: .
v_call: TRBV27
j_call: TRBJ2-5

cdr3_aa: CATSRDLTGYEQYF
clone_size: .
v_call: TRBV15
j_call: TRBJ2-7

cdr3_aa: CASSLDGGASSYEQYF
clone_size: .
v_call: TRBV7-2
j_call: TRBJ2-7

cdr3_aa: CASSQDGGEGVYEQYF
clone_size: once
v_call: TRBV4-3
j_call: TRBJ2-7

cdr3_aa: CASSPFAGGETQYF
clone_size: .
v_call: TRBV6-5
j_call: TRBJ2-5

cdr3_aa: CASSLERDPYNEQFF
clone_size: .
v_call: TRBV11-2
j_call: TRBJ2-1